Following are 11 T cell receptor beta chains from one sample sequenced in a study of control samples from healthy donors and cancer patients. Profiled with immunoSEQ multiplex PCR; TCRdb holds only in-frame clones, not every one. The sample has approximately 150,000 clones, 89% seen once. The sample comprised PBMCs. The receptors stem from a man between 50 and 59 years old with head and neck cancer.

This chain joins TRBV24-1 and TRBJ2-2; D perhaps matches TRBD1 (5 bases). The V gene lost 6 bases and the J gene lost 6 bases, with 10 bases spanning the gap. Per the germline V gene, CDR1 is KGHDR and CDR2 is SFDVKD. CDR3 size: 13 residues. The CDR3 DNA is TGTGCCACCAGTTCCACAGGCCCCGGGGAGCTGTTTTTT. Translation gives CATSSTGPGELFF.

The CDR3 loop is CASSLAGQGFTDTQYF. The DNA of the CDR3 is TGCGCCAGCAGCTTGGCTGGACAGGGGTTTACGGATACGCAGTATTTT. The V gene is TRBV5-1, the J gene TRBJ2-3, with 9 bases matching TRBD1. CDR1 is SGHRS and CDR2 is YFSETQ in the germline V gene. Trimming cost V 0 bases and J 6 bases; bases outside gene matches: 8. CDR3 size: 16 residues.

This clone was recorded only once. The V and J genes are TRBV5-1 and TRBJ2-3, with TRBD2 matching over 12 bases. V lost 5 bases to trimming and J lost 3 bases; unmatched junction nucleotides: 4. Germline V CDR1 and CDR2: SGHRS, YFSETQ. The CDR3 extends over 15 amino acids. In DNA form, the CDR3 reads TGCGCCAGCAGAGGTGGACTAGCGGGAACAGATACGCAGTATTTT. This gives the protein CASRGGLAGTDTQYF.

The gene calls are TRBV5-1 and TRBJ2-6, with D unclear. Germline CDR1 is SGHRS and CDR2 is YFSETQ. The ends were cut back, 6 bases at V and 0 bases at J, with 7 bases in the middle. The CDR3 totals 14 residues. In DNA, the CDR3 is TGCGCCAGCACAGGCGACTCTGGGGCCAACGTCCTGACTTTC. Amino acid sequence: CASTGDSGANVLTF. The full variable domain, its missing parts supplied by reference TRBV5-1 and TRBJ2-6, is KAGVTQTPRYLIKTRGQQVTLSCSPISGHRSVSWYQQTPGQGLQFLFEYFSETQRNKGNFPGRFSGRQFSNSRSEMNVSTLELGDSALYLCASTGDSGANVLTFGAGSRLTVL.

As concerns this clone: At the DNA level, this CDR3 is encoded by other sequences in the same sample as well. V gene TRBV18 combines with J gene TRBJ2-1, with TRBD2 matching 12 bases. There are 15 residues in the CDR3. Trimming at V came to 3 bases and at J to 6 bases, leaving 3 bases not matched to a gene. CDR1 is KGHSH and CDR2 is LQKENI in the germline V gene. The CDR3 here is CASSPRTSGVNEQFF. CDR3 sequence (DNA): TGTGCCAGCTCACCCCGGACTAGCGGGGTCAATGAGCAGTTCTTC.

A word on this clone: An end of the junction differs from the germline gene, which may be a read error. This chain uses TRBV5-1 with TRBJ2-7; 9 nucleotides align to TRBD2. CDR1 is SGHRS and CDR2 is YFSETQ in the germline V gene. This CDR3 is 14 amino acids long. The CDR3 DNA follows: TGCGCCACCAGCGGCGGGGGGGGTCCCTACGAGCAGTACTTC. Its translation is CATSGGGGPYEQYF.

This rearrangement joins TRBV5-1 to TRBJ2-1, with 9 bases lining up with TRBD1. The ends lost 4 bases at V and 8 bases at J; junction bases unmatched: 7. Per the germline V gene, CDR1 is SGHRS and CDR2 is YFSETQ. This CDR3 contains 14 residues. CDR3 sequence: CASSEGTGPYEQFF. The DNA for the CDR3 is TGCGCCAGCAGCGAGGGGACAGGGCCCTATGAGCAGTTCTTC.

The CDR3 nucleotides read TGTGCCAGCAGCGTAGTTTTCAACACCGGGGAGCTGTTTTTT. Encoded protein: CASSVVFNTGELFF. V is TRBV9 and J is TRBJ2-2; no firm D call. Looked up from germline, CDR1 is SGDLS and CDR2 is YYNGEE. This CDR3 spans 14 amino acids. V was trimmed by 0 bases and J by 2 bases, leaving 5 bases between them.

The chain employs TRBV28 and TRBJ2-7; D is perhaps TRBD2 (5 bases). Trimming shortened V by 7 bases and J by 6 bases, and 10 bases separated the two germline ends. The CDR3 totals 11 residues. Germline V gives CDR1 MDHEN, CDR2 SYDVKM. The CDR3: CASTLGGEQYF. The CDR3 DNA is TGTGCCAGCACCTTAGGAGGCGAGCAGTACTTC. Full variable domain (missing parts from reference TRBV28 and TRBJ2-7): DVKVTQSSRYLVKRTGEKVFLECVQDMDHENMFWYRQDPGLGLRLIYFSYDVKMKEKGDIPEGYSVSREKKERFSLILESASTNQTSMYLCASTLGGEQYFGPGTRLTVT.

The rearrangement links TRBV12-5 to TRBJ1-2; D may be TRBD1 (5 bases). The CDR3 totals 12 residues. V lost 4 bases, J lost 4 bases, and 7 bases lay in between. In germline, CDR1 is LGHNT, CDR2 FRNRAP. CDR3 region: CASGSGSYGYTF. The DNA of the CDR3 is TGTGCTAGTGGTTCAGGGAGCTATGGCTACACCTTC.

V and J are TRBV18 and TRBJ1-1, with D perhaps matching TRBD1 (5 bases). V was trimmed by 1 base and J by 1 base, leaving 10 bases between them. The CDR3 spans 15 residues. The germline gives CDR1 KGHSH, CDR2 LQKENI. Here the CDR3 DNA reads TGTGCCAGCTCACCACAAGGGGCAGCGAACACTGAAGCTTTCTTT. Translation gives CASSPQGAANTEAFF.